This T cell receptor (beta chain) was captured by sequencing in a study of blood T cell repertoires in COVID-19 (dated by TCRdb to about 2020). Background on the whole study: Collaborator samples came from the United States, Italy and Spain and covered acute and convalescent phases of COVID-19. A de-identified subject ID, COVID-19 status, age in years and sex were almost always included in the sample metadata. The repertoires were released in a freely available public database meant as a resource for research on the immune response to SARS-CoV-2. HLA class I and class II types, where available, came from metadata supplied by the sample provider rather than from assay-based typing. Subjects who had been exposed to COVID-19, were actively infected with it, or had recovered from it provided the deeply sampled blood TCRbeta repertoires that made up the dataset. The material from the prospective study consisted of cDNA or gDNA derived from T cells, B-cell-depleted T cells, or PBMCs. The samples were drawn from the first 160 participants of the ongoing ImmuneRACE study and from 1,254 subjects provided by 6 global collaborators. The research as a whole found: The amount of clinical and demographic metadata varied by source and participant and was provided uncurated.

One collaborating source in Seattle enrolled patients while the patients were actively infected and followed the patients over time throughout the course of disease. Whole blood was collected in K2EDTA tubes by collaborating institutions according to the institutions' own protocols. For TCRbeta analysis, collaborators shipped samples in one of three forms: frozen whole blood, isolated PBMCs, or DNA extracted from either of those sample types. As for this clone: What this receptor recognizes is not known. No much larger clone is present one base from it, and per-base qualities are unavailable.

The immunoSEQ Assay, a bias-controlled multiplex PCR, was used to amplify TCRbeta CDR3 regions from genomic DNA. Processing in the source paper ran as follows. The number of nucleated cells in each sample was estimated by amplification of reference gene primers within the assay. Sequence reads were collapsed and filtered to measure the absolute abundance of every unique TCRbeta CDR3 rearrangement. For each sample, productive Simpson clonality was calculated by taking the square root of Simpson's diversity index across productive rearrangements. TCRdb carries this immuneACCESS record with in-frame sequences only. Its versions omit some clonotypes, under half of them owing to an unresolved V gene in the studies checked, with the rest unexplained. V and J calls and clone size come straight from that table; D and trimming were deduced from the DNA. The sample table shows approximately 180,000 clones, and around nine tenths are seen once. Jointly, the top ten make up under 15% of the sample.

The sample consisted of peripheral blood. The sequence came from a woman in her 70s with COVID-19, enrolled during active disease.

In nucleotides, the sequence is TGTGCCAGCTCACCAAAACAAACAGAAAACTATGGCTACACCTTC. Translated, it gives CASSPKQTENYGYTF. Rearrangement joined TRBV18 to TRBJ1-2, with an unclear D gene assignment. CDR1 and CDR2, per the germline V gene, are KGHSH and LQKENI. The junction shows trimming of 2 bases on V and 2 bases on J, plus 12 bases between the germline ends. The CDR3 sequence holds 15 residues, the cysteine and phenylalanine included. Only the CDR3 portion is preserved as DNA: 45 bases, with reading frame beginning at the first base.